The source of this TCR beta chain is a study of shared clonotypes between healthy human individuals. Measured with immunoSEQ multiplex PCR; TCRdb has only the in-frame clones, and not every one. Among about 2.1 million clones, just over 90% were seen once, and the ten largest hold roughly 1.8%. The naive CD8 population came from CD45RO-negative cells selected for CCR7, without terminally differentiated effector memory CD45RA+ cells. Sample: naive CD8+ T cells from PBMCs. The sequence derives from a man in his late teens or twenties in good health. Some clones in this sample may be carry-over from other donors' samples.

The CDR3 here is CASSIVFEGTNYGYTF. The CDR3 region has the DNA TGTGCCAGTAGTATAGTATTCGAGGGAACGAACTATGGCTACACCTTC. V usage is TRBV19 and J usage is TRBJ1-2, with no clear D. CDR3 length equals 16 residues. Per germline, CDR1 LNHDA and CDR2 SQIVND (reference sequence). The V end was cut by 1 base, the J end by 2 bases, with 14 bases between.